The clone carrying this T cell receptor beta chain occurred a few times. This specimen belongs to a study of T cell responses to AZD1222 COVID-19 vaccine. Germline V lookup: CDR1 MNHEY, CDR2 SMNVEV (reference sequence). The CDR3 is made up of 16 amino acids. The V end lost 2 bases, the J end lost 3 bases, and 14 bases lay between the germline ends. TCRdb's copy holds only in-frame clones and misses some; the assay was immunoSEQ multiplex PCR. The table includes about 40,000 clones, roughly 85% detected once. This TCR came from an adult who received the MenACWY meningococcal vaccine as a control. This sequence joins TRBV27 and TRBJ1-5; D uncertain. This material consisted of peripheral blood, taken 28 days after the second dose of the MenACWY control vaccine. CDR3 amino acids: CASSLKMGILNQPQHF. The DNA for the CDR3 is TGTGCCAGCAGTTTAAAGATGGGAATACTCAATCAGCCCCAGCATTTT.